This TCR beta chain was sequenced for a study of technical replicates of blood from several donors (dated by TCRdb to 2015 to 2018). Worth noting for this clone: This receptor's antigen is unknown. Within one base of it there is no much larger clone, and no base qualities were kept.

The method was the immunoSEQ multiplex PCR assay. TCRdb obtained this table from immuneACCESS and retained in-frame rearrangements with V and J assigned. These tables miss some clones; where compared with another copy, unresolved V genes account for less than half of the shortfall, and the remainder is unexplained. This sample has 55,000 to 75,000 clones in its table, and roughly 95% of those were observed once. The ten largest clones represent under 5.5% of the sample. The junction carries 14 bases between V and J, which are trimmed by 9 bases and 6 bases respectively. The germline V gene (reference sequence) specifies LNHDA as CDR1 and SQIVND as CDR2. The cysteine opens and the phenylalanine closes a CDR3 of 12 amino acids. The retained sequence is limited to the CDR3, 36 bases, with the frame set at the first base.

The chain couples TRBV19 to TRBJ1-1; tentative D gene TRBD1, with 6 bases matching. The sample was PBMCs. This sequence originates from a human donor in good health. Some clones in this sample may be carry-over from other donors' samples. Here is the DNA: TGTGCCAGCATAGACAGGATCTCTGAAGCTTTCTTT. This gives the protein CASIDRISEAFF.